This T cell receptor (beta chain) was profiled in a study of blood T cell repertoires in COVID-19. About the research overall: The study drew acute and convalescent COVID-19 samples from the United States, Italy and Spain. Sample material is recorded as cDNA or gDNA derived from T cells, B-cell-depleted T cells, or PBMCs.

Germline V gene lookup returns CDR1 SGHDT and CDR2 YYEEEE. This CDR3 has 14 residues. Trimming took off 3 bases at V and 1 base at J, with 11 bases between the two ends. Original processing methods: Amplification from reference gene primers served as the basis for estimated nucleated cell counts. Sequencing used immunoSEQ multiplex PCR; TCRdb keeps in-frame clones, though not all of them. The V and J calls and clone size are taken from that table; D and trimming were inferred from the DNA. The table shows approximately 170,000 clones, with roughly four fifths occurring only once. This sequence was found in a human donor in a cohort sampled during active COVID-19. Sequencing was carried out using peripheral blood. The chain has TRBV5-6 and TRBJ2-7; D perhaps matches TRBD1 (6 bases). CDR3 nucleotides: TGTGCCAGCAGCTCCGGGACACCTTCCTACGAGCAGTACTTC. It yields the protein CASSSGTPSYEQYF.